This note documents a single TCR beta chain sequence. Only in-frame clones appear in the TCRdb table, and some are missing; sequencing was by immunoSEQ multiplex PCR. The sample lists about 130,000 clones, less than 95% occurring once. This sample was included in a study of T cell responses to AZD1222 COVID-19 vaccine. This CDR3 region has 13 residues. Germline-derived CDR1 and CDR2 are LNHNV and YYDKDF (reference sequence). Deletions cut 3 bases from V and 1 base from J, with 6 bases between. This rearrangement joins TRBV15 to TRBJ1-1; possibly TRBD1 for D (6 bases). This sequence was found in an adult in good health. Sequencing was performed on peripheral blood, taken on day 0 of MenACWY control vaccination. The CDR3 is CATSSRGNTEAFF. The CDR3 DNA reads TGTGCCACCAGCAGCAGGGGGAACACTGAAGCTTTCTTT.